The entry below describes one T cell receptor (beta chain). This sample is part of a study of blood T cell repertoires in COVID-19. About the study: Samples representing acute and convalescent COVID-19 were sourced from the United States, Italy and Spain. Sample material is recorded as cDNA or gDNA derived from T cells, B-cell-depleted T cells, or PBMCs.

Original analysis: Amplification from reference gene primers served as the basis for estimated nucleated cell counts. Data came from immunoSEQ multiplex PCR; TCRdb stores just in-frame clones and leaves some out. V, J and clone size derive from that table, while D and trimming were established from the DNA sequence. The data contain hundreds of thousands of clones, roughly 83% of them singletons. Germline CDR1 LNHDA, CDR2 SQIVND (reference sequence). Trimming shortened V by 10 bases and J by 4 bases, and 20 bases separated the two germline ends. There are 16 residues in the CDR3. The V call is TRBV19, the J call TRBJ2-6, with D perhaps TRBD1 (6 bases). This receptor was obtained from a woman aged 65 to 85 with active or convalescent COVID-19. What was sequenced was peripheral blood. The CDR3 loop reads CANPASRTDGANVLTF. The CDR3 region has the DNA TGTGCCAACCCCGCCAGCCGGACAGACGGGGCCAACGTCCTGACTTTC.